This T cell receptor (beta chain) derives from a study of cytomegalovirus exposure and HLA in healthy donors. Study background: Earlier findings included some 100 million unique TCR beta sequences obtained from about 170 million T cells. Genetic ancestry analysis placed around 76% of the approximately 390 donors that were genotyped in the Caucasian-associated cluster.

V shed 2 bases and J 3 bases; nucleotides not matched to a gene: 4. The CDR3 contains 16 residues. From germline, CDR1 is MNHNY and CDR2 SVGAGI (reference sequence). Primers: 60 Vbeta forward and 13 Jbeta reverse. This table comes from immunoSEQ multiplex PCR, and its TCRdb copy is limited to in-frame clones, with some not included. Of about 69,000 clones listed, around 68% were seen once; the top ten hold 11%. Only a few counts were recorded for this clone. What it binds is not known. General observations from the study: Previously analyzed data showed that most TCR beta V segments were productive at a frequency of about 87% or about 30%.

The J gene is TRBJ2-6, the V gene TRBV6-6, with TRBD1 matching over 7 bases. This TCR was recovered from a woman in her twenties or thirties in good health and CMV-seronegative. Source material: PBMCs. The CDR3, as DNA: TGTGCCAGCAGTTACGAGGGGGCGTATGGGGCCAACGTCCTGACTTTC. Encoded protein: CASSYEGAYGANVLTF.